The 18 T cell receptor beta chains listed next were all sequenced from one sample in a study of T cells expressing NK-cell markers. TCRdb reprocessed the 5' RACE reads and keeps a single row for each CDR3 protein, giving no DNA. The table lists hundreds of thousands of distinct CDR3 sequences. Sample: blood T cells: a sorted CD56 or NKG2C T cell subset, CD4+ or CD8+ T cells, or bulk PBMC T cells (not recorded which). Receptors originate from a woman aged 18 to 75 in good health.

The chain joins TRBV7-3 to TRBJ2-7; no DNA is available, so the TRBD2 call from TCRdb remains unchecked. CDR1 and CDR2 from the germline V gene are SGHTA and FQGTGA. The CDR3 is 16 residues long. The CDR3 protein is CASSPFSGSPPYEQYF. The full variable domain, rest sourced from reference TRBV7-3 and TRBJ2-7, is GAGVSQTPSNKVTEKGKYVELRCDPISGHTALYWYRQSLGQGPEFLIYFQGTGAADDSGLPNDRFFAVRPEGSVSTLKIQRTERGDSAVYLCASSPFSGSPPYEQYFGPGTRLTVT.

The chain uses TRBV7-8 and TRBJ2-1. CDR3 length equals 17 residues. Germline V CDR1 and CDR2: SGHVS, FQNEAQ. The CDR3 reads CASSLERTRRSYNEQFF.

This chain uses TRBV6-5 with TRBJ2-1; no DNA is available, so the TRBD2 call from TCRdb remains unchecked. The CDR3 length is 16 residues. The germline CDR1 and CDR2 sequences are MNHEY and SVGAGI. CDR3 protein: CASSYSSSGSLNEQFF.

CDR3 region: CASSPTGAGNYGYTF. The V call is TRBV9, the J call TRBJ1-2; TCRdb's D call of TRBD1 is untestable without DNA. This CDR3 is 15 amino acids long. CDR1 and CDR2 (germline): SGDLS, YYNGEE.

The rearrangement links TRBV5-1 to TRBJ2-7; TCRdb's assignment of TRBD2 cannot be checked, as there is no DNA. This CDR3 is 14 amino acids long. Germline V gives CDR1 SGHRS, CDR2 YFSETQ. The CDR3 here is CASSLAGPPYEQYF.

V is TRBV6-1 and J is TRBJ1-2. This CDR3 has 14 residues. CDR1 is MNHNS, CDR2 SASEGT, per germline. CDR3 amino acids: CASSLTPGVLTYTF.

The chain recombines TRBV5-4 with TRBJ1-5. The germline V gene has CDR1 SGHNT and CDR2 YYREEE (reference sequence). CDR3 length: 16 amino acids. CDR3 sequence reads: CASSSWTLGSNQPQHF.

The chain has TRBV11-2 and TRBJ2-1. The CDR3 consists of 13 residues. The germline V gene has CDR1 SGHAT and CDR2 FQNNGV. This CDR3 reads CASSLSILNEQFF.

V gene TRBV6-1 combines with J gene TRBJ2-5; TCRdb gives TRBD2 as the D gene, but with no DNA this cannot be confirmed. There are 17 residues in the CDR3. Germline CDR1 and CDR2: MNHNS and SASEGT. CDR3 in amino acids: CASSLQWTSGLQETQYF.

The chain uses TRBV3-1 and TRBJ2-3; the TCRdb call, TRBD2, lacks DNA for checking. The CDR3 spans 16 residues. Germline CDR1 is LGHDT and CDR2 is YNNKEL (reference sequence). The CDR3 here is CASSQEGLLRTDTQYF.

V and J are TRBV4-3 and TRBJ2-1. The CDR3 length is 17 residues. Germline V gene sequence: CDR1 LGHNA, CDR2 YSLEER. CDR3: CASSQDSAGNSYNEQFF.

CDR3 sequence: CASSRTSGASYNEQFF. The V call is TRBV11-2, the J call TRBJ2-1; the D call of TRBD2 rests on TCRdb alone, since no DNA is present to check it. The CDR3 totals 16 residues. Germline-derived CDR1 and CDR2 are SGHAT and FQNNGV.

The chain links TRBV7-2 to TRBJ1-6; the TCRdb call, TRBD1, lacks DNA for checking. Germline V gives CDR1 SGHTA, CDR2 FQGNSA. The CDR3 is 15 residues long. The CDR3 region is CASSLSQGYNSPLHF.

V is TRBV27 and J is TRBJ1-6; the TRBD1 assignment by TCRdb is unverifiable without DNA. CDR1 MNHEY and CDR2 SMNVEV come from the germline V gene (reference sequence). The CDR3 sequence is 15 residues long. This CDR3 reads CASRPRGAGNSPLHF.

The CDR3: CASGLGGPQNTEAFF. The V call is TRBV2, the J call TRBJ1-1; TCRdb calls TRBD1, which cannot be checked without DNA. Germline CDR1 and CDR2: SNHLY and FYNNEI. This CDR3 region has 15 residues.

The chain links TRBV7-7 to TRBJ2-5; TCRdb designates TRBD1, a call that cannot be tested without DNA. Per germline, CDR1 SSHAT and CDR2 FNYEAQ (reference sequence). The CDR3 spans 13 residues. The CDR3 region is CASRKTGSETQYF.

V is TRBV12-3 or TRBV12-4 and J is TRBJ2-1; TCRdb's D call, TRBD1, is unchecked because there is no DNA. There are 17 residues in the CDR3. The CDR3 protein is CASSLNVEGIGYNEQFF.

The chain has TRBV20-1 and TRBJ1-2; absent DNA, TCRdb's TRBD1 call cannot be checked. CDR3 length equals 12 residues. CDR1 is DFQATT and CDR2 is SNEGSKA in the germline V gene (reference sequence). CDR3 residues: CSAIDRGYGYTF.